The 17 T cell receptor beta chains listed next were all sequenced from one sample in a study of human T cells and chemical hapten exposure. Documented time point: patch test 3, about 24 weeks after DPC sensitization. Noted treatment: therapeutic diphenylcyclopropenone sensitization with weekly scalp DPC. TCRdb called the RACE reads again in MiXCR, with one record for every CDR3 protein. This sample has approximately 32,000 distinct CDR3 sequences; over 4.5% occur once, and the top ten carry 5% to 7%. Sequencing used whole blood, obtained in connection with sensitization to the hapten diphenylcyclopropenone (DPC). The origin of the receptors is a man aged 25-45 years with alopecia areata. Some clones in this sample may be carry-over from other donors' samples.

This clonotype was found many times. The V and J genes are TRBV18 and TRBJ2-5, with no clear D. There are 13 residues in the CDR3. Germline V gene sequence: CDR1 KGHSH, CDR2 LQKENI. V was clipped by 6 bases and J by 2 bases, with 10 bases between them. The CDR3 here is CASSLDQQETQYF. The CDR3 DNA reads TGTGCCAGCTCTCTCGACCAACAAGAGACCCAGTACTTC.

This clonotype was recorded many times. The gene calls are TRBV28 and TRBJ2-6, with 10 bases lining up with TRBD1. The CDR3 is made up of 17 amino acids. In germline, CDR1 is MDHEN, CDR2 SYDVKM. The junction had 5 bases not matched to a gene; V was cut back by 5 bases and J by 1 base. The CDR3 loop is CASSPRQGASGANVLTF. The CDR3 nucleotides read TGTGCCAGCAGTCCCCGACAGGGGGCATCTGGGGCCAACGTCCTGACTTTC.

This clonotype was seen at least ten times. The chain couples TRBV12-3 or TRBV12-4 to TRBJ2-7, with D tentatively TRBD2 (5 bases). This CDR3 region has 12 residues. Between the trimmed V and J ends, which lost 6 bases and 5 bases, there was a span of 11 bases. The CDR3 DNA reads TGTGCCAGCAGGAGCGGCAGTAACGAGCAGTACTTC. Protein sequence: CASRSGSNEQYF.

This clonotype has a single count. The chain has TRBV2 and TRBJ2-1; TRBD2 agrees at 7 bases. The CDR3 totals 15 residues. The J segment lost 8 bases and the V segment lost 5 bases, leaving 12 bases of the junction unmatched. CDR1 is SNHLY and CDR2 is FYNNEI in the germline V gene. CDR3 in amino acids: CASSFPETSPDEQFF. The CDR3, as DNA: TGTGCCAGCAGTTTCCCCGAGACTAGCCCCGATGAGCAGTTCTTC.

This clonotype was seen ten or more times. The rearrangement links TRBV3-1 to TRBJ1-1; D is unresolved. In germline, CDR1 is LGHDT, CDR2 YNNKEL (reference sequence). The CDR3 spans 15 residues. V lost 1 base and J lost 4, with 13 bases in between. CDR3 in amino acids: CASSQGNTVSTEAFF. CDR3 nucleotides: TGTGCCAGCAGCCAAGGGAACACGGTCTCCACTGAAGCTTTCTTT.

The chain couples TRBV7-9 to TRBJ2-1; tentatively, D is TRBD1 (5 bases). CDR1 is SEHNR and CDR2 is FQNEAQ in the germline V gene (reference sequence). The V end was cut by 9 bases, the J end by 6 bases, with 18 bases between. The CDR3 length is 14 residues. The CDR3, as DNA: TGTGCCAGAAGCGCCGGGCCAAGGGGCAATGAGCAGTTCTTC. Amino acids: CARSAGPRGNEQFF.

This clonotype was detected many times. This chain connects TRBV4-3 to TRBJ1-4; 10 positions match TRBD1. V gave up 3 bases and J gave up 6 bases; unmatched junction bases: 4. Germline values: CDR1 LGHNA, CDR2 YSLEER. This CDR3 has 15 residues. CDR3 DNA sequence: TGCGCCAGCAGCCACAAGACAGGGGGCGATGAAAAACTGTTTTTT. This codes for CASSHKTGGDEKLFF.

This clonotype was found many times. The chain couples TRBV12-3 or TRBV12-4 to TRBJ1-4, with D possibly being TRBD1 (5 bases). The V end lost 6 bases, the J end lost 0 bases, and 14 bases lay between the germline ends. This CDR3 is 16 amino acids long. As DNA, the CDR3 is TGTGCCAGCAGCCTGGACGAGACAGCAACTAATGAAAAACTGTTTTTT. Its translation: CASSLDETATNEKLFF.

This clonotype was seen at least ten times. The V and J genes are TRBV12-3 or TRBV12-4 and TRBJ2-4, with 9 bases matching TRBD1. This CDR3 is built from 15 residues. J gave up 1 base and V 6 bases, and 4 bases lay outside the gene matches. The CDR3 is CASSRTGDAKNIQYF. The CDR3 DNA reads TGTGCCAGCAGCCGGACAGGGGATGCCAAAAACATTCAGTACTTC.

This clonotype was counted many times. The gene calls are TRBV19 and TRBJ2-1; 9 bases align to TRBD2. The CDR3 runs to 14 residues. Germline V gene sequence: CDR1 LNHDA, CDR2 SQIVND (reference sequence). J gave up 7 bases and V 5 bases, and 6 bases lay outside the gene matches. CDR3 sequence: CASSRPSGMNEQFF. DNA of the CDR3: TGTGCCAGTAGTCGGCCTAGCGGGATGAATGAGCAGTTCTTC.

This clonotype was observed at least ten times. The V and J genes are TRBV4-3 and TRBJ1-2, with 10 bases matching TRBD1. From germline, CDR1 is LGHNA and CDR2 YSLEER. The V segment lost 0 bases and the J segment 4 bases; nucleotides outside the gene matches: 17. The CDR3 extends over 20 amino acids. For the CDR3, the DNA is TGCGCCAGCAGCCAAGATGCCCGGCGGGACAGGGGCCCATTGGGCTATGGCTACACCTTC. This sequence encodes CASSQDARRDRGPLGYGYTF.

This clonotype was seen at least ten times. This chain uses TRBV29-1 with TRBJ1-2; D call uncertain. In germline, CDR1 is SQVTM, CDR2 ANQGSEA. This CDR3 comprises 14 residues. V lost 4 bases, J lost 0 bases, and 12 bases lay in between. The chain's CDR3 is CSVGTPNSNYGYTF. In DNA form, the CDR3 reads TGCAGCGTTGGTACACCGAACTCTAACTATGGCTACACCTTC.

The CDR3 DNA follows: TGCGCCAGCAGCCAAGATCTGGCAGCCCTGAGCTCCTATAATTCACCCCTCCACTTT. Its translation: CASSQDLAALSSYNSPLHF. V is TRBV4-3 and J is TRBJ1-6, with D hard to call. Germline values: CDR1 LGHNA, CDR2 YSLEER. The CDR3 covers 19 residues. Trimming took 0 bases from V and 0 from J, leaving 15 bases between them.

This clonotype was counted many times. J is TRBJ2-4 and V is TRBV29-1, with D perhaps TRBD2 (6 bases). Trimming shortened V by 7 bases and J by 9 bases, and 25 bases separated the two germline ends. The CDR3 length is 15 residues. Germline V gene sequence: CDR1 SQVTM, CDR2 ANQGSEA. The CDR3 DNA sequence: TGCAGCGCCGGGGCCTGGAGGGAGGCAGGGATCATTCAGTACTTC. Its protein is CSAGAWREAGIIQYF. Full variable domain (remainder filled in from reference TRBV29-1 and TRBJ2-4): SAVISQKPSRDICQRGTSLTIQCQVDSQVTMMFWYRQQPGQSLTLIATANQGSEATYESGFVIDKFPISRPNLTFSTLTVSNMSPEDSSIYLCSAGAWREAGIIQYFGAGTRLSVL.

There are many counts of this clonotype. The chain has TRBV7-2 and TRBJ2-1; TRBD1 matches at 9 bases. Trimming took 3 bases from V and 6 from J; bases not matched to a gene: 6. The CDR3 totals 15 residues. Germline values: CDR1 SGHTA, CDR2 FQGNSA. CDR3: CASSFYETGGNEQFF. As DNA, the CDR3 is TGTGCCAGCAGCTTTTACGAGACAGGGGGCAATGAGCAGTTCTTC.

Ten or more counts support this clonotype. V is TRBV14 and J is TRBJ2-5; D gene unclear. This CDR3 is 15 amino acids long. Germline CDR1 is SGHDN and CDR2 is FVKESK. V shed 2 bases and J shed 5 bases, with 15 bases lying between them. CDR3: CASSQRSGRGETQYF. Here the CDR3 DNA reads TGTGCCAGCAGCCAAAGGTCCGGCCGTGGGGAGACCCAGTACTTC.

This clonotype occurred a few times. The rearrangement joins TRBV7-2 to TRBJ2-3, with D unresolved. Germline V gene lookup returns CDR1 SGHTA and CDR2 FQGNSA. V was trimmed by 6 bases and J by 0 bases, leaving 16 bases between them. This CDR3 is built from 16 residues. CDR3 coding DNA: TGTGCCAGCAGTTATTTGGGCCCTCATAGCACAGATACGCAGTATTTT. Its protein is CASSYLGPHSTDTQYF.